A selection of T cell receptor beta chains follows, all from one sample in a study of cytomegalovirus exposure and HLA in healthy donors. The assay was immunoSEQ multiplex PCR, and TCRdb's table has in-frame clones only and misses some. The table includes some 180,000 clones, around 84% detected once. The specimen was PBMCs. These receptors all stem from a young man in good health and CMV-seropositive. Each CDR3 is given with its conserved first and last residue. The D gene is left open where the match is weak. Only some rows state a clone size, as once, few, many or a class for expanded clones.

16 | TRBJ2-3 | NA | TRBD2 | TRBV6-6 | TGTGCCAGCAGTTTGACGGGACTAGCGGACACAGATACGCAGTATTTT | CASSLTGLADTDTQYF
13 | TRBJ1-1 | NA | NA | TRBV14 | TGTGCCAGCAGCCAAGATAGGGGGACTGAAGCTTTCTTT | CASSQDRGTEAFF
17 | TRBJ2-2 | NA | NA | TRBV19 | TGTGCCAGTAGTATGGTGGCAGTCGCGCGGAGCACCGGGGAGCTGTTTTTT | CASSMVAVARSTGELFF
14 | TRBJ1-2 | NA | TRBD1 | TRBV5-1 | TGCGCCAGCAGCGAGACAGGGATGAGCTATGGCTACACCTTC | CASSETGMSYGYTF
19 | TRBJ2-1 | NA | TRBD2 | TRBV13 | TGTGCCAGCAGCCGCGGACTTATTAGCGGGAGTGGCCCCTACAATGAGCAGTTCTTC | CASSRGLISGSGPYNEQFF
13 | TRBJ1-3 | NA | NA | TRBV11-3 | TGTGCCAGCAGCCAGTACTCTGGAAACACCATATATTTT | CASSQYSGNTIYF
16 | TRBJ2-7 | NA | TRBD1 | TRBV10-3 | TGTGCCATCAGTGCGGGACAGGGTAGGAGCTCCTACGAGCAGTACTTC | CAISAGQGRSSYEQYF
17 | TRBJ2-1 | NA | TRBD2 | TRBV4-1 | TGCGCCAGCAGCCAGGGAGGAAGCGGGAGGGCCTCGCATGAGCAGTTCTTC | CASSQGGSGRASHEQFF
13 | TRBJ2-3 | NA | TRBD1 | TRBV5-1 | TGCGCCAGCAGCATCCAGGGGGAAGATACGCAGTATTTT | CASSIQGEDTQYF
15 | TRBJ2-7 | NA | TRBD2 | TRBV19 | TGTGCCAGTAGTGTTTCTAGCGGGAACTCCTACGAGCAGTACTTC | CASSVSSGNSYEQYF
17 | TRBJ2-1 | NA | TRBD2 | TRBV7-2 | TGTGCCAGCAGCTTCCCGACTAGCGGGAGCTCCTACAATGAGCAGTTCTTC | CASSFPTSGSSYNEQFF
13 | TRBJ1-2 | NA | TRBD1 | TRBV7-8 | TGTGCCAGCAGCCAAGGACAGGGGTATGGCTACACCTTC | CASSQGQGYGYTF
16 | TRBJ2-1 | NA | TRBD2 | TRBV2 | TGTGCCAGCAGTGGAACCAGAGCGGGAGGGCCTGGTGAGCAGTTCTTC | CASSGTRAGGPGEQFF
14 | TRBJ2-1 | NA | TRBD2 | TRBV18 | TGTGCCAGCTCCCAGGGAGCGGGAGGGTATGAGCAGTTCTTC | CASSQGAGGYEQFF
14 | TRBJ1-5 | few | TRBD1 | TRBV18 | TGTGCCAGCTCACCCGACAGGGGTGTTCAGCCCCAGCATTTT | CASSPDRGVQPQHF
15 | TRBJ1-5 | NA | NA | TRBV5-6 | TGTGCCAGCAGCTTTTGGCAGGGGCTAAATCAGCCCCAGCATTTT | CASSFWQGLNQPQHF
13 | TRBJ2-7 | once | NA | TRBV2 | TGTGCCAGCAGTGAGCAGGGGATCGACGAGCAGTACTTC | CASSEQGIDEQYF
16 | TRBJ2-7 | NA | TRBD2 | TRBV11-2 | TGTGCCAGCAGCTTAGCAGCGGGAGGCTACTCCTACGAGCAGTACTTC | CASSLAAGGYSYEQYF
14 | TRBJ1-4 | NA | TRBD1 | TRBV5-5 | TGTGCCAGCAGCTCCGGGACAGGGGTCGAAAAACTGTTTTTT | CASSSGTGVEKLFF
13 | TRBJ1-6 | NA | NA | TRBV15 | TGTGCCACCAGCTACCTCCGGAATTCACCCCTCCACTTT | CATSYLRNSPLHF
15 | TRBJ2-6 | once | TRBD1 | TRBV14 | TGTGCCACCGGACAGGGGGCTTTTGGGGCCAACGTCCTGACTTTC | CATGQGAFGANVLTF
16 | TRBJ2-3 | NA | NA | TRBV27 | TGTGCCAGCAGCCCTTCCTTGGGGGAGGAGGCAGATACGCAGTATTTT | CASSPSLGEEADTQYF
15 | TRBJ2-7 | once | TRBD2 | TRBV4-3 | TGCGCCAGCAGCCAAGATCGACTAGCGGGAGACGAGCAGTACTTC | CASSQDRLAGDEQYF
14 | TRBJ2-7 | NA | NA | TRBV27 | TGTGCCAGCAGCTTCTCCCTTCAGGGAAACGAGCAGTACTTC | CASSFSLQGNEQYF